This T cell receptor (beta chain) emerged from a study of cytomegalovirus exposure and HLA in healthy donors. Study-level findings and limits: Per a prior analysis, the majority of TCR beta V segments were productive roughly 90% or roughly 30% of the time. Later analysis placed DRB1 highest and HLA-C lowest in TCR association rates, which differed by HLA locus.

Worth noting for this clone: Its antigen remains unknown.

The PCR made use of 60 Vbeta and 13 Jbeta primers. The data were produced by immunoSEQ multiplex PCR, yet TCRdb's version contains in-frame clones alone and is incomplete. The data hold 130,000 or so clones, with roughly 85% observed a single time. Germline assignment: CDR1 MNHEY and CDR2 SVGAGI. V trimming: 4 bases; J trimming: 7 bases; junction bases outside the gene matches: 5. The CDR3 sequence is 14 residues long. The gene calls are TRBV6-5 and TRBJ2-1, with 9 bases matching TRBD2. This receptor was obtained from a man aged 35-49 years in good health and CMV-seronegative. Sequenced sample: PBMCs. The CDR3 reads CASSSPGLANEQFF. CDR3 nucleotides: TGTGCCAGCAGTTCCCCGGGACTAGCTAATGAGCAGTTCTTC.